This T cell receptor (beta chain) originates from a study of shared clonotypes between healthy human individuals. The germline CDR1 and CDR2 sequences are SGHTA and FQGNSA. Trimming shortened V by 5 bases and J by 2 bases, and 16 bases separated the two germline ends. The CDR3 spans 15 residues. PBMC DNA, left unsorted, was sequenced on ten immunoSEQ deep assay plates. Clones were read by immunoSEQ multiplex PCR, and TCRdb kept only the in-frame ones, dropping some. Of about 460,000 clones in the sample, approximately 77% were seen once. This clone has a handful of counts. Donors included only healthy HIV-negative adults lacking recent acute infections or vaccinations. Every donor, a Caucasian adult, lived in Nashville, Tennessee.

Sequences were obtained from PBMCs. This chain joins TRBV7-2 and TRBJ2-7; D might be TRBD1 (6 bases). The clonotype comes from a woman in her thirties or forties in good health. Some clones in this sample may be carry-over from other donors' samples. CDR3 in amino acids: CASSPLVQGPYEQYF. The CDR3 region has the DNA TGTGCCAGCAGCCCCTTAGTACAGGGCCCCTACGAGCAGTACTTC.